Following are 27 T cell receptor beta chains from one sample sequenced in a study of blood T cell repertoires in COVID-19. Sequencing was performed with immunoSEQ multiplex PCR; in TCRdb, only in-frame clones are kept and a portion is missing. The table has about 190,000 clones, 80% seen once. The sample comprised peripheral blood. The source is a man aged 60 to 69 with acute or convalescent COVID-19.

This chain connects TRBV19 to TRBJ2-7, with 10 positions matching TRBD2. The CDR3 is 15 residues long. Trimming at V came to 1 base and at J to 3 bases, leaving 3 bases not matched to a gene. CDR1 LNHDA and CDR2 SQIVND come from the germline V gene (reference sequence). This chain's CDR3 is CASSIGLAGVYEQYF. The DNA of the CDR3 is TGTGCCAGTAGTATAGGCCTAGCGGGGGTCTACGAGCAGTACTTC.

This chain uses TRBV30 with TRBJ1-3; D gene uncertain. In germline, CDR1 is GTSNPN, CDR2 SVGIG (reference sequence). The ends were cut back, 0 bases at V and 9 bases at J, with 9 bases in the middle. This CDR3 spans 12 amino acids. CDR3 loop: CAWSVRRGTIYF. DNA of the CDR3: TGTGCCTGGAGTGTAAGACGGGGCACCATATATTTT. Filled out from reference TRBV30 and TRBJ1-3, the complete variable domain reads SQTIHQWPATLVQPVGSPLSLECTVEGTSNPNLYWYRQAAGRGLQLLFYSVGIGQISSEVPQNLSASRPQDRQFILSSKKLLLSDSGFYLCAWSVRRGTIYFGEGSWLTVV.

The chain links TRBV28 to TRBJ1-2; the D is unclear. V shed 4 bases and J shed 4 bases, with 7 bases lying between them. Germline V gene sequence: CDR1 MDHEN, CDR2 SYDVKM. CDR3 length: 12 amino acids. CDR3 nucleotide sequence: TGTGCCAGCAGTTCCAGTTCCTATGGCTACACCTTC. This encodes CASSSSSYGYTF.

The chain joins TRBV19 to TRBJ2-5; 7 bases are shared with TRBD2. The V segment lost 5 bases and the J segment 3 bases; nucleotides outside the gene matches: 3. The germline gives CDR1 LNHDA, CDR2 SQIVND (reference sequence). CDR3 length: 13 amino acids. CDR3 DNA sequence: TGTGCCAGTAGTGCCGGACTAGAAGAGACCCAGTACTTC. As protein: CASSAGLEETQYF.

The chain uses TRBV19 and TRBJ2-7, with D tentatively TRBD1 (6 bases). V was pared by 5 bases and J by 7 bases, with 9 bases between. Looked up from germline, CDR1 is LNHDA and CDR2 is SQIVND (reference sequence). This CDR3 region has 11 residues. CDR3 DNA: TGTGCCAGTAGTCAGGGGATTGAGCAGTACTTC. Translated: CASSQGIEQYF.

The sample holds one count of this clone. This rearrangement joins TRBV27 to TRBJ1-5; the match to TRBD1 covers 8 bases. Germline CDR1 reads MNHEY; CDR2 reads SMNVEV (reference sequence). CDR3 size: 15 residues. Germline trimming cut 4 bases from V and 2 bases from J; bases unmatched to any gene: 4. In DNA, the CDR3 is TGTGCCAGCAGTTCCGACAGGGGCGGCAATCAGCCCCAGCATTTT. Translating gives CASSSDRGGNQPQHF.

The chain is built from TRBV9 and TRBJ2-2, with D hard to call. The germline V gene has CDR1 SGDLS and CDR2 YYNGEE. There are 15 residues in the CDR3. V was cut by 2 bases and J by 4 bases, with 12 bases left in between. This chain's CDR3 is CASSVSTLRTGELFF. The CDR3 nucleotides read TGTGCCAGCAGCGTGTCAACTCTCCGCACCGGGGAGCTGTTTTTT.

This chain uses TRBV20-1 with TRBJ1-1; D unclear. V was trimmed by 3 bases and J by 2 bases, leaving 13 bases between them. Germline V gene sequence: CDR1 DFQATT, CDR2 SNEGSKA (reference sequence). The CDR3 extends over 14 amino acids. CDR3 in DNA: TGCAGTGCTAGTTCCCCCATAACAAACACTGAAGCTTTCTTT. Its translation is CSASSPITNTEAFF.

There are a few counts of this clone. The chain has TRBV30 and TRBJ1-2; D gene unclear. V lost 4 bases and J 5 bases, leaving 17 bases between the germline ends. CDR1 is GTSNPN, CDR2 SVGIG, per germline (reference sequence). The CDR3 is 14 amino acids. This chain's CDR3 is CAWKPLGEGYGYTF. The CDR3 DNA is TGTGCCTGGAAACCCCTGGGAGAAGGGTATGGCTACACCTTC.

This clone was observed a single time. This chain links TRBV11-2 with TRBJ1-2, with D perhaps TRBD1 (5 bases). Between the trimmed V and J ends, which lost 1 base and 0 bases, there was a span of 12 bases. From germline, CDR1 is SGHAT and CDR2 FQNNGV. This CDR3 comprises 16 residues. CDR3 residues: CASSLGGGTTNYGYTF. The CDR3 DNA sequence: TGTGCCAGCAGCTTAGGTGGGGGGACTACTAACTATGGCTACACCTTC.

CDR3 DNA sequence: TGTGCCACCTCCAGGAGTCAGGGCATGAACACTGAAGCTTTCTTT. Translation gives CATSRSQGMNTEAFF. V usage is TRBV6-5 and J usage is TRBJ1-1; tentative D call: TRBD1 (5 bases). CDR1 and CDR2 (germline): MNHEY, SVGAGI. The CDR3 runs to 15 residues. The V gene lost 10 bases and the J gene lost 0 bases, with 18 bases spanning the gap.

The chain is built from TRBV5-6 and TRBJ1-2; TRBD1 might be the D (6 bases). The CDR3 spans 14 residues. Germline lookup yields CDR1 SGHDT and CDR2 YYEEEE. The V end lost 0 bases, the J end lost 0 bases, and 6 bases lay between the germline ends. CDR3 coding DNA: TGTGCCAGCAGCTTGGGGACAGCTAACTATGGCTACACCTTC. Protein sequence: CASSLGTANYGYTF.

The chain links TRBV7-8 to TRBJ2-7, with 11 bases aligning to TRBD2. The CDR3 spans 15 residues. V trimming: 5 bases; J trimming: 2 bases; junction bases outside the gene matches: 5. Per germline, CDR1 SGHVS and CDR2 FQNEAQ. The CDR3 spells CASSVTSGAAYEQYF. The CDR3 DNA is TGTGCCAGCAGCGTGACTAGCGGGGCGGCCTACGAGCAGTACTTC.

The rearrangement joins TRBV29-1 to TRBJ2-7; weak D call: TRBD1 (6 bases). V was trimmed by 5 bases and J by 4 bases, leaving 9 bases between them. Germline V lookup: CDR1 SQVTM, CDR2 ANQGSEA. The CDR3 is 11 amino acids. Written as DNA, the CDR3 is TGCAGCGTTTTAACAGGGTACGAGCAGTACTTC. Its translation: CSVLTGYEQYF.

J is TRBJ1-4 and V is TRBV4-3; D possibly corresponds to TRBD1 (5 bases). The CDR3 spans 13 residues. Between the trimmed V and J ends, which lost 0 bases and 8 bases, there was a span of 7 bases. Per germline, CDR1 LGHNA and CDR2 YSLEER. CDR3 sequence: CASSQDYREKLFF. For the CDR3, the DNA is TGCGCCAGCAGCCAAGATTACAGGGAAAAACTGTTTTTT.

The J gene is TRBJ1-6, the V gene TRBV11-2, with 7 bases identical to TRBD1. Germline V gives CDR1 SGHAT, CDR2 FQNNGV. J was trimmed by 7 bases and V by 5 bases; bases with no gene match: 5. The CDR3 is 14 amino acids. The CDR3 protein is CASSQQGYNSPLHF. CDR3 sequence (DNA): TGTGCCAGCAGCCAACAGGGGTACAATTCACCCCTCCACTTT.

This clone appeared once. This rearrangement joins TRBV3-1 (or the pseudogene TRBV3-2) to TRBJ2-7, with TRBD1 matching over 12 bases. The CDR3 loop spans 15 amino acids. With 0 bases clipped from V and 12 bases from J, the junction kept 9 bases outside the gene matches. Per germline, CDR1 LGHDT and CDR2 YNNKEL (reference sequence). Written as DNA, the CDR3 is TGTGCCAGCAGCCAAGATCGTGGGACAGGGGGCGAACGGTACTTC. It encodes CASSQDRGTGGERYF.

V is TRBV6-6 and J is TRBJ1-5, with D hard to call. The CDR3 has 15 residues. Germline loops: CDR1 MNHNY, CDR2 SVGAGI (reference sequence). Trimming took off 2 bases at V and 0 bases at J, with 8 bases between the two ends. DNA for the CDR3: TGTGCCAGCAGTTACGAAGGCGGTAGCAATCAGCCCCAGCATTTT. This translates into CASSYEGGSNQPQHF.

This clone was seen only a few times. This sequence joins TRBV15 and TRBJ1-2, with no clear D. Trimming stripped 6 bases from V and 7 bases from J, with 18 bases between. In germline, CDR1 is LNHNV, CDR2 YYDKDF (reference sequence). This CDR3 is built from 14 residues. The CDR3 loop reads CATRAGWARGGYTF. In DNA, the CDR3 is TGTGCCACCAGGGCCGGGTGGGCCCGGGGTGGCTACACCTTC.

The CDR3 sequence is CASSRGSNQPQHF. CDR3 nucleotide sequence: TGTGCCAGCTCCAGGGGTAGCAATCAGCCCCAGCATTTT. The chain employs TRBV12-3 or TRBV12-4 and TRBJ1-5; TRBD1 might be the D (6 bases). The CDR3 is 13 residues long. V lost 8 bases to trimming and J lost 0 bases, with 8 bases between them.

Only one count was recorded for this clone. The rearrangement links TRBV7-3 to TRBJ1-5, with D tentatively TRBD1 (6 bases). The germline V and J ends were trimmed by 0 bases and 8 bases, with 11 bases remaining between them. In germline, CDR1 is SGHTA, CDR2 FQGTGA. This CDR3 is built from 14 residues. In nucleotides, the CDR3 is TGTGCCAGCAGCTTAACAGGGGGTGACGAGCCCCAGCATTTT. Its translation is CASSLTGGDEPQHF.

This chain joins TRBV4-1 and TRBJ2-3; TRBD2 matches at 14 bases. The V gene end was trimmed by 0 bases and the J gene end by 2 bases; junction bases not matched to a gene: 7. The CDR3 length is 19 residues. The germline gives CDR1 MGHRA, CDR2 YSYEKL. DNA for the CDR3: TGCGCCAGCAGCCAAGAGCCCCCGGGACTAGCGGGAGCCACAGATACGCAGTATTTT. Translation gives CASSQEPPGLAGATDTQYF.

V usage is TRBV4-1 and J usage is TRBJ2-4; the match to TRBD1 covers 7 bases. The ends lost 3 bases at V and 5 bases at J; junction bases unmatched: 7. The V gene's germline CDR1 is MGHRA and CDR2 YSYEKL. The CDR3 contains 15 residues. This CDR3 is CASSQDRDRQNIQYF. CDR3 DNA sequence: TGCGCCAGCAGCCAGGACCGGGACAGACAAAACATTCAGTACTTC.

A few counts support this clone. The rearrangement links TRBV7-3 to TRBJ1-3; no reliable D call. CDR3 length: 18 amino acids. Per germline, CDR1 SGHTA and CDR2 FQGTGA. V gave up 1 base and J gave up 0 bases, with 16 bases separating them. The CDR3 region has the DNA TGTGCCAGCAGCTTAAAGACCCCCTTAGCGAGCTCTGGAAACACCATATATTTT. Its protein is CASSLKTPLASSGNTIYF.

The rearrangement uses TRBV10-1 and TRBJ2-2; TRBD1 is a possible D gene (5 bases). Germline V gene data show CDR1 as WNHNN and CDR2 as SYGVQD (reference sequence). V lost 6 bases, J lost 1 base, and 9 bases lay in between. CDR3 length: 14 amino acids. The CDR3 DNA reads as TGCGCCAGCAGGTTGGGGCTGAACACCGGGGAGCTGTTTTTT. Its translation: CASRLGLNTGELFF.

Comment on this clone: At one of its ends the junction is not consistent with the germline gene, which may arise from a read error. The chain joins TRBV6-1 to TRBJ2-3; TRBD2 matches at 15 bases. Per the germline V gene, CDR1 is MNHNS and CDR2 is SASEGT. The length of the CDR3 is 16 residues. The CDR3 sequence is CASSEGLAGGIDTQYF. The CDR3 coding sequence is TGTGCCAGCAGCGAAGGACTAGCGGGGGGGATAGATACGCAGTATTTT.

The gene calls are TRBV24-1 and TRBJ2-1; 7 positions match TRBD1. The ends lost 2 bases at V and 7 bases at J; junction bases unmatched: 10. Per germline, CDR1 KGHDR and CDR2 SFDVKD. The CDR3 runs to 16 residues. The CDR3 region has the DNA TGTGCCACCAGTGATTCACCCGGGACAGCTTCGAATGAGCAGTTCTTC. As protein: CATSDSPGTASNEQFF.